The rows below give T cell receptor beta chains drawn from one sample of a study of early T cells in non-severe SARS-CoV-2 infection. TCRdb recomputed calls from the 5' RACE reads with MiXCR, one row per CDR3 protein. The data contain tens of thousands of distinct CDR3 sequences, under 9% of them singletons. The specimen was whole blood, collected at baseline. The origin of the receptors is an adult who was a healthcare worker with PCR-confirmed SARS-CoV-2 infection or an uninfected control (not recorded which). Each CDR3 is given with its conserved first and last residue. D genes are given only for firm matches. Only part of the rows carry a size: once, few, many, or a class if the clone is expanded.

-	TRBV18	TRBJ2-7	few	CASSARQDNEQYF	TGTGCCAGCTCTGCCCGACAGGATAACGAGCAGTACTTC
-	TRBV6-5	TRBJ1-1	many	CASRPSQGRTEAFF	TGTGCCAGCAGGCCCTCTCAGGGAAGGACTGAAGCTTTCTTT
-	TRBV25-1	TRBJ2-5	-	CASSDWVEETQYF	TGTGCCAGCAGTGACTGGGTAGAGGAGACCCAGTACTTC
TRBD2	TRBV6-5	TRBJ2-5	-	CASTAGWASGNFQETQYF	TGTGCCAGCACCGCGGGGTGGGCTAGCGGAAACTTTCAAGAGACCCAGTACTTC
-	TRBV20-1	TRBJ2-3	-	CSALRGTDTQYF	TGCAGTGCTCTCAGGGGAACAGATACGCAGTATTTT
TRBD2	TRBV27	TRBJ2-1	-	CASSTLAGGSYNEQFF	TGTGCCAGCAGTACTCTAGCGGGGGGCTCCTACAATGAGCAGTTCTTC
-	TRBV19	TRBJ2-2	-	CASSRTRTANTGELFF	TGTGCCAGTTCCCGTACGCGGACAGCGAACACCGGGGAGCTGTTTTTT
TRBD1	TRBV5-6	TRBJ2-7	-	CASSFLTGGRYEQYF	TGTGCCAGCAGCTTTTTAACAGGGGGCCGCTACGAGCAGTACTTC
TRBD1	TRBV10-2	TRBJ2-7	many	CASSVGTGTYEQYF	TGCGCCAGCAGTGTGGGGACAGGGACCTACGAGCAGTACTTC
-	TRBV11-2	TRBJ2-7	-	CASSLGAPYYEQYF	TGTGCCAGCAGCTTAGGGGCACCCTACTACGAGCAGTACTTC
-	TRBV29-1	TRBJ2-3	many	CSVGGGGLTDTQYF	TGCAGCGTTGGGGGGGGCGGCTTGACAGATACGCAGTATTTT
TRBD2	TRBV7-9	TRBJ2-1	few	CASRIAGTAYNEQFF	TGTGCCAGCAGAATAGCGGGAACGGCCTACAATGAGCAGTTCTTC